This T cell receptor (beta chain) was found in a study of T cell responses to AZD1222 COVID-19 vaccine. Comments on this clone: Its matching antigen is unknown.

Study conclusions and caveats: Variant regions that are unmutated are reportedly the target of nearly half of spike-specific TCRs. Regions 160-218 and 743-854 dominated among vaccine-associated CD4 TCRs spanning spike.

CDR1 MGHDK and CDR2 SYGVNS come from the germline V gene. The ends were cut back, 9 bases at V and 8 bases at J, with 20 bases in the middle. CDR3 length equals 14 residues. Sequencing used immunoSEQ multiplex PCR; TCRdb keeps in-frame clones, though not all of them. The data hold about 150,000 clones, with about 92% observed a single time. The source material was peripheral blood, sampled on day 0 of AZD1222 vaccination. This TCR was recovered from an adult in good health. The chain joins TRBV25-1 to TRBJ2-1, with a weak D call TRBD2 (6 bases). CDR3 loop: CASEDRERFYEQFF. The CDR3, as DNA: TGTGCCAGTGAAGACCGGGAGAGGTTCTATGAGCAGTTCTTC.